The clone carrying this T cell receptor beta chain was detected a few times. Antigen unknown. The data were obtained in a study of cytomegalovirus exposure and HLA in healthy donors. Overall study results and limits: A later analysis appeared to link common viral pathogens to several of the most significant clusters.

PCR amplification relied on 60 Vbeta primers (plus 13 Jbeta primers). The repertoire was sequenced with immunoSEQ multiplex PCR; TCRdb's copy has only in-frame clones and lacks some. The sample holds approximately 190,000 clones, around 80% seen once. This CDR3 region has 14 residues. Deletions cut 2 bases from V and 2 bases from J, with 10 bases between. Germline assignment: CDR1 SGHDT and CDR2 YYEEEE. The V and J genes are TRBV5-6 and TRBJ1-1; the D gene is possibly TRBD1 (6 bases). The source of this sequence is a young woman in good health and CMV-seronegative. The specimen was PBMCs. The CDR3 is CASSFGRGNTEAFF. The CDR3 nucleotides read TGTGCCAGCAGCTTTGGCAGGGGAAACACTGAAGCTTTCTTT.